Each of the 25 T cell receptor beta chains below was sequenced from the same sample in a study of cytomegalovirus exposure and HLA in healthy donors. Primers included in the PCR were 60 Vbeta and 13 Jbeta primers. Sequencing used immunoSEQ multiplex PCR; TCRdb keeps in-frame clones, though not all of them. Of some 130,000 clones in the sample, over 60% were seen once. Input material: PBMCs. The receptors derive from a man aged 30 to 39 in good health and CMV-seronegative.

The rearrangement links TRBV7-6 to TRBJ1-2; D is ambiguous. V was clipped by 5 bases and J by 8 bases, with 12 bases between them. Germline lookup yields CDR1 SGHVS and CDR2 FNYEAQ. CDR3 length: 12 amino acids. In DNA, the CDR3 is TGTGCCAGCAGCCCCCTGTCGGGGGGCTACACCTTC. This encodes CASSPLSGGYTF. The full variable domain, rest sourced from reference TRBV7-6 and TRBJ1-2, is GAGVSQSPRYKVTKRGQDVALRCDPISGHVSLYWYRQALGQGPEFLTYFNYEAQQDKSGLPNDRFSAERPEGSISTLTIQRTEQRDSAMYRCASSPLSGGYTFGSGTRLTVV.

The chain links TRBV15 to TRBJ1-5; a possible D gene is TRBD1 (5 bases). CDR3 length equals 14 residues. V was clipped by 5 bases and J by 6 bases, with 14 bases between them. Germline V gives CDR1 LNHNV, CDR2 YYDKDF (reference sequence). CDR3 coding DNA: TGTGCCACCAGCGAGGGGCGGGGGTTTCAGCCCCAGCATTTT. Translation: CATSEGRGFQPQHF.

Worth noting for this clone: Additional DNA sequences in this sample encode the identical CDR3. The CDR3 bases are TGTGCCAGCAGGCTAGCGGGAAATGAGCAGTTCTTC. Translated: CASRLAGNEQFF. The chain recombines TRBV27 with TRBJ2-1, with 9 bases that match TRBD2. The CDR3 contains 12 residues. CDR1 MNHEY and CDR2 SMNVEV come from the germline V gene (reference sequence). Unmatched junction bases numbered 1, after V lost 6 bases and J lost 7 bases.

The chain links TRBV7-6 to TRBJ2-7; D uncertain. V gave up 5 bases and J gave up 5 bases, with 13 bases separating them. The CDR3 runs 13 residues. Germline CDR1 SGHVS, CDR2 FNYEAQ. The CDR3 region is CASSPRHEHEQYF. CDR3 nucleotide sequence: TGTGCCAGCAGCCCGAGACACGAGCACGAGCAGTACTTC.

The genes are TRBV2 and TRBJ1-4, with D possibly TRBD1 on 6 matching bases. Germline V gene sequence: CDR1 SNHLY, CDR2 FYNNEI. CDR3 length equals 12 residues. V lost 8 bases and J lost 4, with 8 bases in between. CDR3 sequence (DNA): TGTGCCAGCGGACAGAGTAATGAAAAACTGTTTTTT. Its translation is CASGQSNEKLFF.

The chain carries TRBV29-1 and TRBJ1-5; D is uncertain. V was clipped by 4 bases and J by 5 bases, with 9 bases between them. The CDR3 extends over 12 amino acids. The germline gives CDR1 SQVTM, CDR2 ANQGSEA. The CDR3 here is CSVGARDQPQHF. The CDR3 nucleotides read TGCAGCGTTGGTGCGAGGGATCAGCCCCAGCATTTT. Using reference TRBV29-1 and TRBJ1-5 for the parts outside the CDR3, the full variable domain is SAVISQKPSRDICQRGTSLTIQCQVDSQVTMMFWYRQQPGQSLTLIATANQGSEATYESGFVIDKFPISRPNLTFSTLTVSNMSPEDSSIYLCSVGARDQPQHFGDGTRLSIL.

This clone was found a few times. This rearrangement joins TRBV5-1 to TRBJ2-5; a possible D gene is TRBD2 (6 bases). The J call may be incorrect, as the DNA end agrees better with TRBJ2-7. Germline CDR1 SGHRS, CDR2 YFSETQ. The CDR3 is 14 residues long. CDR3 amino acids: CASSAGLSSYEQYF. The CDR3 DNA sequence: TGCGCCAGCAGCGCTGGACTAAGCTCCTACGAGCAGTACTTC.

CDR3 coding DNA: TGTGCCAGCAGGAAACCGGGACTAGCGGGAGTTGAGCAGTTCTTC. This codes for CASRKPGLAGVEQFF. The chain has TRBV2 and TRBJ2-1, with TRBD2 matching over 14 bases. The CDR3 extends over 15 amino acids. With V trimmed by 6 bases and J by 9 bases, 7 bases remained unmatched. The germline V gene has CDR1 SNHLY and CDR2 FYNNEI. The complete variable domain, with remaining parts taken from reference TRBV2 and TRBJ2-1, reads EPEVTQTPSHQVTQMGQEVILRCVPISNHLYFYWYRQILGQKVEFLVSFYNNEISEKSEIFDDQFSVERPDGSNFTLKIRSTKLEDSAMYFCASRKPGLAGVEQFFGPGTRLTVL.

The chain is built from TRBV4-1 and TRBJ1-2; 7 nucleotides align to TRBD1. CDR1 and CDR2 from the germline V gene are MGHRA and YSYEKL. This CDR3 spans 13 amino acids. The V segment lost 3 bases and the J segment 2 bases; nucleotides outside the gene matches: 0. The chain's CDR3 is CASSQTGNYGYTF. CDR3 coding DNA: TGCGCCAGCAGCCAGACAGGGAACTATGGCTACACCTTC.

This clone was seen only a few times. V is TRBV7-2 and J is TRBJ2-7, with D hard to call. The CDR3 length is 11 residues. Germline V gene lookup returns CDR1 SGHTA and CDR2 FQGNSA. The V end was cut by 3 bases, the J end by 3 bases, with 3 bases between. The CDR3 DNA sequence: TGTGCCAGCAGCTTCCACTACGAGCAGTACTTC. This codes for CASSFHYEQYF.

The chain has TRBV28 and TRBJ2-7, with 11 nucleotides matching TRBD1. CDR3 length: 13 residues. Germline assignment: CDR1 MDHEN and CDR2 SYDVKM. With V trimmed by 9 bases and J by 3 bases, 4 bases remained unmatched. In DNA, the CDR3 is TGTGCCAGTGCCGGGACAGGGGGCTACGAGCAGTACTTC. Its protein is CASAGTGGYEQYF.

The J gene is TRBJ2-3, the V gene TRBV29-1; possibly TRBD1 for D (7 bases). CDR1 and CDR2 (germline): SQVTM, ANQGSEA. The CDR3 has 14 residues. V shed 1 base and J shed 1 base, with 9 bases lying between them. This CDR3 reads CSVEGRGGTDTQYF. The CDR3 bases are TGCAGCGTTGAAGGCAGGGGGGGCACAGATACGCAGTATTTT.

The rearrangement links TRBV7-9 to TRBJ2-7, with D maybe TRBD1 (5 bases). Germline CDR1 reads SEHNR; CDR2 reads FQNEAQ (reference sequence). V shed 5 bases and J shed 2 bases, with 19 bases lying between them. The CDR3 is 16 amino acids. The CDR3 spells CASSPEGQLSTYEQYF. CDR3 DNA: TGTGCCAGCAGCCCCGAAGGACAACTTAGTACCTACGAGCAGTACTTC.

The V gene is TRBV18, the J gene TRBJ2-1, with 9 bases fitting TRBD2. Trimming took 2 bases from V and 6 from J; bases not matched to a gene: 14. This CDR3 comprises 18 residues. CDR1 is KGHSH and CDR2 is LQKENI in the germline V gene. The CDR3 is CASSPDLAGTSGGNEQFF. The CDR3 nucleotides read TGTGCCAGCTCACCAGACCTAGCGGGAACCTCCGGGGGCAATGAGCAGTTCTTC.

This clone was seen just once. The genes are TRBV25-1 and TRBJ2-5, with D tentatively TRBD2 (6 bases). This CDR3 region has 12 residues. Trimming took off 10 bases at V and 5 bases at J, with 14 bases between the two ends. Germline V gene lookup returns CDR1 MGHDK and CDR2 SYGVNS. In DNA, the CDR3 is TGTGCCACTTCTAGCGAGGGGGAGACCCAGTACTTC. Translation: CATSSEGETQYF.

The genes are TRBV7-8 and TRBJ2-2; 14 bases line up with TRBD2. The CDR3 is made up of 17 amino acids. Germline values: CDR1 SGHVS, CDR2 FQNEAQ. The junction had 6 bases not matched to a gene; V was cut back by 4 bases and J by 5 bases. CDR3 sequence (DNA): TGTGCCAGCAGCTCCGGGACTAGCGGGGGCGGAACCGGGGAGCTGTTTTTT. Protein product: CASSSGTSGGGTGELFF.

Only a few counts were recorded for this clone. V usage is TRBV2 and J usage is TRBJ2-7; TRBD2 aligns across 11 bases. The CDR3 loop spans 16 amino acids. From germline, CDR1 is SNHLY and CDR2 FYNNEI. J lost 6 bases, V lost 5 bases, and 12 bases had no gene match. The CDR3 is CASSTGGSGRASEQYF. For the CDR3, the DNA is TGTGCCAGCAGTACGGGAGGTAGCGGGAGGGCCAGCGAGCAGTACTTC.

The chain has TRBV6-5 and TRBJ2-7, with 12 bases matching TRBD2. Looked up from germline, CDR1 is MNHEY and CDR2 is SVGAGI. The length of the CDR3 is 16 residues. V shed 0 bases, J shed 4 bases, and the junction held 4 bases outside the gene matches. The CDR3 DNA reads as TGTGCCAGCAGTTACTCGACTAGCGGGAGTAATTACGAGCAGTACTTC. This codes for CASSYSTSGSNYEQYF.

The gene calls are TRBV19 and TRBJ2-5; possibly TRBD2 for D (6 bases). Trimming took off 6 bases at V and 4 bases at J, with 9 bases between the two ends. Germline loops: CDR1 LNHDA, CDR2 SQIVND (reference sequence). The CDR3 has 12 amino acids. CDR3 nucleotides: TGTGCCAGTAGGGACGGGAGAGAGACCCAGTACTTC. Translation gives CASRDGRETQYF.

The V and J genes are TRBV5-1 and TRBJ2-7; the D is unclear. V was pared by 0 bases and J by 3 bases, with 10 bases between. The CDR3 has 14 amino acids. From germline, CDR1 is SGHRS and CDR2 YFSETQ. CDR3 coding DNA: TGCGCCAGCAGCTTGGGTTCCTCAGACTACGAGCAGTACTTC. As protein: CASSLGSSDYEQYF.

The chain combines TRBV2 with TRBJ2-2, with 13 positions matching TRBD2. In germline, CDR1 is SNHLY, CDR2 FYNNEI. With V trimmed by 5 bases and J by 5 bases, 5 bases remained unmatched. CDR3 length: 16 residues. CDR3 DNA: TGTGCCAGCAGTAAGACTAGCGGGAGGAGGACCGGGGAGCTGTTTTTT. Amino acid sequence: CASSKTSGRRTGELFF.

This chain joins TRBV10-1 and TRBJ2-2; 9 nucleotides align to TRBD2. This CDR3 has 18 residues. The V segment lost 3 bases and the J segment 4 bases; nucleotides outside the gene matches: 12. The germline gives CDR1 WNHNN, CDR2 SYGVQD (reference sequence). As DNA, the CDR3 is TGCGCCAGCAGTGACCGCCTAGCGGGACTAGGGACCACCGGGGAGCTGTTTTTT. Translation: CASSDRLAGLGTTGELFF.

The V call is TRBV5-5, the J call TRBJ2-3, with a tentative D call TRBD2 (5 bases). Between the trimmed V and J ends, which lost 7 bases and 2 bases, there was a span of 17 bases. There are 15 residues in the CDR3. Germline loops: CDR1 SGHKS, CDR2 YYEKEE (reference sequence). CDR3 sequence: CASQSGPRTTDTQYF. For the CDR3, the DNA is TGTGCCAGCCAGAGCGGTCCCAGAACCACAGATACGCAGTATTTT.

The chain joins TRBV2 to TRBJ2-1; 15 bases are a match to TRBD2. This CDR3 is built from 18 residues. After removal of 6 bases from V and 1 base from J, the junction contained 7 bases not matched to a gene. Germline V gives CDR1 SNHLY, CDR2 FYNNEI. The CDR3 protein is CASSLRTSGRGSYNEQFF. The CDR3 DNA reads as TGTGCCAGCAGCCTAAGGACTAGCGGGAGGGGGTCCTACAATGAGCAGTTCTTC.

The rearrangement links TRBV7-2 to TRBJ2-4; a weak D match, TRBD1 (5 bases). Germline V CDR1 and CDR2: SGHTA, FQGNSA. V was clipped by 3 bases and J by 9 bases, with 12 bases between them. The CDR3 loop spans 13 amino acids. CDR3 amino acids: CASSFAERGIQYF. The CDR3 nucleotides read TGTGCCAGCAGCTTCGCGGAAAGGGGCATTCAGTACTTC.